This T cell receptor (beta chain) was found in a study of radiation and T cells in renal cell carcinoma (dated by TCRdb to 2019 to 2021). Regarding the complete study: The samples were obtained from a clinical trial, where primary renal cell carcinomas were treated with 15 Gy stereotactic body radiation therapy and then removed by nephrectomy 4 weeks afterward. TCR beta sequencing covered 50 to 55 samples in total, comprising some 26 tumors and roughly 27 peripheral blood samples. Across all 53 samples, under 5,000,000 unique CDR3 nucleotide sequences, encoding about 2,700,000 unique CDR3 amino acid sequences, were identified.

What this sample's time point label stands for: baseline pretreatment blood. Taken with the paper, the label for treatment or condition translates to: 15 Gy SBRT to primary tumor, nephrectomy 4 weeks later. To track tumor-enriched clonotypes, serial peripheral blood was sampled from radiation-treated patients at baseline and at 2 weeks and 4 weeks after SBRT. Every patient had renal cell carcinoma of clear cell pathology. The QIAamp DNA Blood Mini Kit (Qiagen) was used to prepare genomic DNA for TCR sequencing. The analyses included just those samples that passed every quality control check. After removal of 2 bases from V and 8 bases from J, the junction retains 7 bases not matched to a gene. The CDR3 spans 15 residues, from the cysteine through the phenylalanine. Kept here is only the CDR3 DNA, which spans 45 bases and is read in frame from base 1. CDR1 and CDR2, per the germline V gene, are SGHDT and YYEEEE.

The full study reports these points: Blood repertoire dynamics were not followed beyond 4 weeks after treatment. With a single-armed trial design, the study had no way to address how radiation dose or scheduling affects the TCR repertoire. No pretreatment tumor biopsies were available, so the baseline intratumoral presence of clonotypes could not be determined. Top tumor clonotypes rose in blood from baseline to 2 weeks post-radiation, then contracted by 4 weeks, suggesting transient expansion of tumor-resident clones.

A word on this clone: This clone's antigen is unknown. No much larger clonotype is one base removed from it; base qualities were not supplied.

Following the manufacturer's recommendations, the immunoSEQ kit was used to generate TCR beta libraries from genomic DNA. Library preparation used a first multiplex PCR with proprietary primers, then a second PCR adding unique barcodes, with bead cleanups after each round. Each sample batch included a kit-provided positive control reaction and a negative control reaction. The final libraries were assessed on an Agilent 4200 TapeStation D1000 ScreenTape, pooled by volume, and quantified by qPCR. Sequencing was performed on an Illumina NextSeq500 using a MidOutput 150-cycle cartridge, with 156 Read1 cycles, 15 Index1 cycles, and the kit custom primers. The pooled library was loaded at roughly 1 pM with a 20% PhiX control spike-in. Turning to the authors' computational methods: Vendor-processed data were analyzed in R, and a clonotype was defined as all T cells sharing the same CDR3 nucleotide sequence. In the clone abundance analyses, frequencies were normalized to the 10,000 most abundant clones in each sample. Public T cell clones, which averaged fewer than five per sample, were removed prior to analysis. An abundance difference of at least 32-fold between compartments was the criterion for calling clonotypes tumor-enriched or baseline blood-enriched. A beta-binomial differential abundance model was used to identify clonotypes that were expanded or contracted between blood time points. Tumor-blood repertoire similarity was measured with the Baroni-Urbani and Buser coefficient, and group comparisons used two-tailed Wilcoxon tests in R. TCRdb took this table from immuneACCESS and kept in-frame rearrangements with V and J called. Such tables lack part of the clones; where checked against another copy, unresolved V genes explain under half of the gap, and the rest is unexplained. The D gene and trimming were derived from the DNA, and the V and J assignments and clone size from that table. In this sample the table shows tens of thousands of clones, over 70% of which occur a single time. The ten most abundant clones make up 6% to 8% of the sample.

The clonotype was recovered from a man aged 55 to 69 with renal cell carcinoma. Recombination joined TRBV5-6 with TRBJ2-1; 10 of the junction bases match TRBD2. The source was blood, collected from a patient whose treatment included radiotherapy and nephrectomy. The sequenced DNA is TGTGCCAGCAGCTTTACGGCTAGCGGGGGTTATGAGCAGTTCTTC. Its protein product is CASSFTASGGYEQFF.